These T cell receptor beta chains were read from a single sample in a study of blood T cell repertoires in COVID-19. Measured with immunoSEQ multiplex PCR; TCRdb has only the in-frame clones, and not every one. This sample has 350,000 to 450,000 clones, with around 92% found just once. Sequenced: peripheral blood. The receptors were gathered from a man aged 35 to 55 with acute or convalescent COVID-19. The CDR3 runs from the conserved cysteine through the conserved F or W. Fields, in order: clone size, V gene, J gene, D gene, CDR3 DNA, CDR3 protein. D genes are given only for firm matches. Rows may omit the clone size; those that give it use once, few, many or a size class.

>.|TRBV10-3|TRBJ1-3|TRBD1
TGTGCCATCAGTGAAAGGAGACAGGGGGCTGGAAACACCATATATTTT
CAISERRQGAGNTIYF
>.|TRBV24-1|TRBJ1-5|.
TGTGCCACCAGTGAAAACAAGTATAGCAATCAGCCCCAGCATTTT
CATSENKYSNQPQHF
>.|TRBV4-2|TRBJ1-1|.
TGTGCCAGCAGCCCACGAATGGGGGCGGACACTGAAGCTTTCTTT
CASSPRMGADTEAFF
>.|TRBV29-1|TRBJ1-1|.
TGCAGCGTTGAACTACAGCTAAACACTGAAGCTTTCTTT
CSVELQLNTEAFF
>.|TRBV5-6|TRBJ2-4|TRBD2
TGTGCCAGCACCACCGCGGGGGGGCGAAACATTCAGTACTTC
CASTTAGGRNIQYF
>few|TRBV5-4|TRBJ1-6|TRBD1
TGTGCCAGCAGCTTGTATTTCAGGGGGGCCTATAATTCACCCCTCCACTTT
CASSLYFRGAYNSPLHF
>.|TRBV2|TRBJ1-2|TRBD1
TGTGCCATCGACAGGGGAGCTAACTATGGCTACACCTTC
CAIDRGANYGYTF
>.|TRBV6-5|TRBJ2-7|.
TGTGCCAGCTGCCGGGACTCCCACTACGAGCAGTACTTC
CASCRDSHYEQYF
>.|TRBV13|TRBJ2-1|TRBD2
TGTGCCAGCAGCTTTGGACTAGACTCCTACAATGAGCAGTTCTTC
CASSFGLDSYNEQFF
>.|TRBV2|TRBJ2-1|TRBD2
TGTGCCAGCAGTACCCCCCGAAGCGGGGAAACCTACAATGAGCAGTTCTTC
CASSTPRSGETYNEQFF
>.|TRBV5-6|TRBJ1-1|.
TGTGCCAGCAGCTTGGGGTTCGGCAGGCAGAATGAAGCTTTCTTT
CASSLGFGRQNEAFF
>.|TRBV2|TRBJ2-7|TRBD1
TGTGCCAGCAGTCCCCGAGGGACAGGGGAGGACGAGCAGTACTTC
CASSPRGTGEDEQYF
>few|TRBV10-2|TRBJ2-2|.
TGCGCCAGCAGAGGGAGCCAGGTCGGGGAGCTGTTTTTT
CASRGSQVGELFF
>.|TRBV12-3/TRBV12-4|TRBJ1-2|.
TGTGCCAGTCGTAGGGGGAACTATGGCTACACCTTC
CASRRGNYGYTF
>once|TRBV6-6|TRBJ2-7|.
TGTGCCAGCAGTGTTCGGGGCTACGAGCAGTACTTC
CASSVRGYEQYF
>.|TRBV10-3|TRBJ1-1|.
TGTGCCATCAAATCGGCAGGGGTGAACACTGAAGCTTTCTTT
CAIKSAGVNTEAFF
>.|TRBV19|TRBJ2-5|TRBD1
TGTGCCAGTAGTCCGGGGGACAGGTTGGGAGAGACCCAGTACTTC
CASSPGDRLGETQYF
>.|TRBV2|TRBJ2-7|TRBD2
TGTGCCAGCAGGGCGGGACTAGCCTCCTACGAGCAGTACTTC
CASRAGLASYEQYF
>once|TRBV28|TRBJ1-4|.
TGTGCCAGCAATGACTTGGGGGCGCGGGATGAAAAACTGTTTTTT
CASNDLGARDEKLFF
>.|TRBV7-2|TRBJ1-3|TRBD1
TGTGCCAGCACCCAGGGGGGAGAGTCTGGAAACACCATATATTTT
CASTQGGESGNTIYF